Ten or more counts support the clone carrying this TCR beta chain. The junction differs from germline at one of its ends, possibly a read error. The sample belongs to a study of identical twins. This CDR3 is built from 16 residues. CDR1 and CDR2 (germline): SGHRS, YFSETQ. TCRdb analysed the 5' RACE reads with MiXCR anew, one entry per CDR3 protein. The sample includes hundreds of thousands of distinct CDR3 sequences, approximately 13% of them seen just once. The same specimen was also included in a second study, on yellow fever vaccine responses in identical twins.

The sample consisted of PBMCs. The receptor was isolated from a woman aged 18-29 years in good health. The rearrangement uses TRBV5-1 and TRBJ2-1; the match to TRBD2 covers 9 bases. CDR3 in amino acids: CASSLGSGSSYNEQFF. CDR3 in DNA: TGTGCCAGCAGCTTGGGTAGCGGGAGCTCCTACAATGAGCAGTTCTTC.